Listed below are T cell receptor beta chains from one sample, sequenced in a study of T cell repertoires in cytomegalovirus infection. Via MiXCR, TCRdb re-called the reads, giving one row per CDR3 protein. The sample holds roughly 500,000 distinct CDR3 sequences; more than 15% are singletons and the top ten take under 30%. Sequencing used CD8+ T cells from PBMCs. These receptors came from a human donor in good health (CMV status not recorded). Some clones in this sample may be carry-over from other donors' samples. Both conserved end residues are part of each CDR3. Fields, in order: D gene, clone size, J gene, V gene, CDR3 DNA, CDR3 protein. The D gene is left open where the match is weak. The size of a clone is reported for some rows only, either as once, few or many, or as a class for expanded clones.

D gene: TRBD1; clone size: few; J gene: TRBJ1-2; V gene: TRBV7-3; CDR3 DNA: TGTGCCAGCAGCCGGGGACAGGGGCATGGCTACACCTTC; CDR3 protein: CASSRGQGHGYTF
D gene: .; clone size: .; J gene: TRBJ1-1; V gene: TRBV19; CDR3 DNA: TGTGCCAGTAGTATAGTCGCCTCCAACACTGAAGCTTTCTTT; CDR3 protein: CASSIVASNTEAFF
D gene: .; clone size: .; J gene: TRBJ2-1; V gene: TRBV28; CDR3 DNA: TGTGCCAGCAGTTTGGCGGCGAGGACTGGACCCTTTTTC; CDR3 protein: CASSLAARTGPFF
D gene: .; clone size: many; J gene: TRBJ2-7; V gene: TRBV6-1; CDR3 DNA: TGTGCCAGCAGTGAAGTGGGCTACGAGCAGTACTTC; CDR3 protein: CASSEVGYEQYF
D gene: .; clone size: .; J gene: TRBJ2-7; V gene: TRBV6-2/TRBV6-3; CDR3 DNA: TGTGCCAGCAGCTACCAGGACTCCTACGAGCAGTACTTC; CDR3 protein: CASSYQDSYEQYF
D gene: TRBD2; clone size: many; J gene: TRBJ2-3; V gene: TRBV7-9; CDR3 DNA: TGTGCCAGCAGCCCCGTCACCTTACTAGCGGGAGACCGAATAGATACGCAGTATTTT; CDR3 protein: CASSPVTLLAGDRIDTQYF
D gene: TRBD1; clone size: few; J gene: TRBJ1-3; V gene: TRBV27; CDR3 DNA: TGTGCCAGCCGGTTAGACAGGGGTTCTGGAAACACCATATATTTT; CDR3 protein: CASRLDRGSGNTIYF
D gene: TRBD2; clone size: .; J gene: TRBJ2-3; V gene: TRBV6-1; CDR3 DNA: TGTGCCAGCATCTCTAGCGGGACGGGTACGCAGTATTTT; CDR3 protein: CASISSGTGTQYF
D gene: TRBD2; clone size: .; J gene: TRBJ2-1; V gene: TRBV12-3/TRBV12-4; CDR3 DNA: TGTGCCAGCAGTTATAGCGGGAGTTTCGACAATGAGCAGTTCTTC; CDR3 protein: CASSYSGSFDNEQFF
D gene: TRBD1; clone size: few; J gene: TRBJ2-4; V gene: TRBV2; CDR3 DNA: TGTGCCAGCCGGGGACAGAGAGCCAAAAACATTCAGTACTTC; CDR3 protein: CASRGQRAKNIQYF
D gene: .; clone size: few; J gene: TRBJ1-1; V gene: TRBV20-1; CDR3 DNA: TGCAGTGCTAGAGATTCGCGGGGAGGGATGAACACTGAAGCTTTCTTT; CDR3 protein: CSARDSRGGMNTEAFF
D gene: TRBD1; clone size: many; J gene: TRBJ2-1; V gene: TRBV19; CDR3 DNA: TGTGCCACTAGACAGGGCTTAAATGAGCAGTTCTTC; CDR3 protein: CATRQGLNEQFF
D gene: .; clone size: many; J gene: TRBJ2-3; V gene: TRBV7-2; CDR3 DNA: TGTGCCAGCAGCTCCGGGGGTGGCACAGATACGCAGTATTTT; CDR3 protein: CASSSGGGTDTQYF
D gene: .; clone size: .; J gene: TRBJ2-7; V gene: TRBV12-5; CDR3 DNA: TGTGCTAGGGGTTCGCCCGGGGGAAGCTCCTACGAGCAGTACTTC; CDR3 protein: CARGSPGGSSYEQYF
D gene: TRBD1; clone size: many; J gene: TRBJ1-1; V gene: TRBV6-5; CDR3 DNA: TGTGCCAGCAGTTACTCGCCAGGGGGTTATGAAGCTTTCTTT; CDR3 protein: CASSYSPGGYEAFF
D gene: TRBD1; clone size: few; J gene: TRBJ2-5; V gene: TRBV27; CDR3 DNA: TGTGCCAGCAGTTTAAGGGGGCGAGACGGAGAGACCCAGTACTTC; CDR3 protein: CASSLRGRDGETQYF
D gene: TRBD1; clone size: .; J gene: TRBJ2-1; V gene: TRBV6-6; CDR3 DNA: TGTGCCAGCAGTTACGAGTTATTCGGGACAGATACCTACAATGAGCAGTTCTTC; CDR3 protein: CASSYELFGTDTYNEQFF
D gene: TRBD2; clone size: .; J gene: TRBJ2-3; V gene: TRBV4-2; CDR3 DNA: TGTGCCAGCAGCCTTGGACTAGCGGGGCGTGCAGACACAGATACGCAGTATTTT; CDR3 protein: CASSLGLAGRADTDTQYF
D gene: .; clone size: few; J gene: TRBJ2-7; V gene: TRBV19; CDR3 DNA: TGTGCCAGTAGTATCCAAGGCCCCGCAGGGACCTACGAGCAGTACTTC; CDR3 protein: CASSIQGPAGTYEQYF
D gene: TRBD2; clone size: few; J gene: TRBJ2-1; V gene: TRBV20-1; CDR3 DNA: TGCAGTGCTAGTTTTACCGGGACTAGCGACTACAATGAGCAGTTCTTC; CDR3 protein: CSASFTGTSDYNEQFF
D gene: .; clone size: few; J gene: TRBJ2-7; V gene: TRBV12-3/TRBV12-4; CDR3 DNA: TGTGCCAGCAGTTTAAGAGTTTTCGACGAGCAGTACTTC; CDR3 protein: CASSLRVFDEQYF
D gene: TRBD1; clone size: many; J gene: TRBJ2-5; V gene: TRBV7-8; CDR3 DNA: TGTGCCAGCAGCTTAGTCTGCGGACAGGGGTACCAAGAGACCCAGTACTTC; CDR3 protein: CASSLVCGQGYQETQYF
D gene: .; clone size: .; J gene: TRBJ1-1; V gene: TRBV18; CDR3 DNA: TGTGCCAGCTCACCTTTGCGGTGGAACACTGAAGCTTTCTTT; CDR3 protein: CASSPLRWNTEAFF
D gene: .; clone size: many; J gene: TRBJ1-5; V gene: TRBV7-9; CDR3 DNA: TGTGCCAGCAGCTTAGACGCGAGCAATCAGCCCCAGCATTTT; CDR3 protein: CASSLDASNQPQHF
D gene: .; clone size: many; J gene: TRBJ2-5; V gene: TRBV10-3; CDR3 DNA: TGTGCCATCAGTGAGTCGAGCCGGGGAGTTGGAGAGACCCAGTACTTC; CDR3 protein: CAISESSRGVGETQYF
D gene: TRBD1; clone size: many; J gene: TRBJ2-1; V gene: TRBV28; CDR3 DNA: TGTGCCAGCACGTCCGGAAGGGGGACAGACATTTACAATGAGCAGTTCTTC; CDR3 protein: CASTSGRGTDIYNEQFF
D gene: .; clone size: .; J gene: TRBJ1-1; V gene: TRBV20-1; CDR3 DNA: TGCAGTGCTGATTTGACAGGCCTTTTTAGGGCTGAAGCTTTCTTT; CDR3 protein: CSADLTGLFRAEAFF
D gene: .; clone size: many; J gene: TRBJ1-1; V gene: TRBV5-4; CDR3 DNA: TGTGCCAGCGGCCGTTGGGGGCAGGGCTTTACTGAAGCTTTCTTT; CDR3 protein: CASGRWGQGFTEAFF
D gene: .; clone size: .; J gene: TRBJ2-1; V gene: TRBV12-3/TRBV12-4; CDR3 DNA: TGTGCCAGCAGTGGTTCAATCTCAGGCCCCTACAATGAGCAGTTCTTC; CDR3 protein: CASSGSISGPYNEQFF
D gene: .; clone size: many; J gene: TRBJ2-7; V gene: TRBV6-6; CDR3 DNA: TGTGCCAGCAGTAACGGGACCTACGAGCAGTACTTC; CDR3 protein: CASSNGTYEQYF
D gene: .; clone size: .; J gene: TRBJ1-6; V gene: TRBV20-1; CDR3 DNA: TGCAGCAGCGGGTTAAGCTCCTATAATTCACCCCTCCACTTT; CDR3 protein: CSSGLSSYNSPLHF
D gene: TRBD2; clone size: many; J gene: TRBJ2-1; V gene: TRBV11-2; CDR3 DNA: TGTGCCAGCAGCTTAGAGCTAGCGGGAGTCTACAATGAGCAGTTCTTC; CDR3 protein: CASSLELAGVYNEQFF
D gene: .; clone size: many; J gene: TRBJ1-6; V gene: TRBV6-6; CDR3 DNA: TGTGCCAGCAGTTACTCGAGAGGGAGGCTAGGTATATCACCCCTCCACTTT; CDR3 protein: CASSYSRGRLGISPLHF
D gene: .; clone size: many; J gene: TRBJ2-1; V gene: TRBV27; CDR3 DNA: TGTGCCTCAAAGGCGAGCGGAAACTACAATGAGCAGTTCTTC; CDR3 protein: CASKASGNYNEQFF
D gene: TRBD1; clone size: many; J gene: TRBJ2-3; V gene: TRBV11-2; CDR3 DNA: TGTGCCAGCAGCACGCGGACAGGGAAAACGCAGTATTTT; CDR3 protein: CASSTRTGKTQYF
D gene: TRBD2; clone size: few; J gene: TRBJ2-1; V gene: TRBV5-6; CDR3 DNA: TGTGCCAGCAGCCCCGGGGAAGCGGGACCTAGCTCCTACAATGAGCAGTTCTTC; CDR3 protein: CASSPGEAGPSSYNEQFF
D gene: .; clone size: .; J gene: TRBJ2-7; V gene: TRBV7-6; CDR3 DNA: TGTGCCAGCAGCTTCCGGGAGCGGACAGGCCCCTACGAGCAGTACTTC; CDR3 protein: CASSFRERTGPYEQYF
D gene: TRBD2; clone size: many; J gene: TRBJ2-1; V gene: TRBV6-2/TRBV6-3; CDR3 DNA: TGTGCCAGCAGTCATCCGGGACTAGAGCAGTTCTTC; CDR3 protein: CASSHPGLEQFF
D gene: .; clone size: few; J gene: TRBJ2-7; V gene: TRBV20-1; CDR3 DNA: TGCAGTGCTAGAGATCCGGGCATTAGTCCCGAGCAGTACTTC; CDR3 protein: CSARDPGISPEQYF
D gene: TRBD2; clone size: .; J gene: TRBJ2-1; V gene: TRBV20-1; CDR3 DNA: TGCAGTGCTAGAGATAAGTCGGGGGGCAATGAGCAGTTCTTC; CDR3 protein: CSARDKSGGNEQFF
D gene: .; clone size: few; J gene: TRBJ1-1; V gene: TRBV5-6; CDR3 DNA: TGTGCCAGCACCAGCTACGGCGGGAACACTGAAGCTTTCTTT; CDR3 protein: CASTSYGGNTEAFF
D gene: .; clone size: many; J gene: TRBJ2-7; V gene: TRBV7-7; CDR3 DNA: TGTGCCAGCAGCCATGGGAACTCCTACGAGCAGTACTTC; CDR3 protein: CASSHGNSYEQYF
D gene: TRBD2; clone size: many; J gene: TRBJ2-7; V gene: TRBV7-2; CDR3 DNA: TGTGCCAGCAGCTTACTCTCTAGCGGTGAGCAGTACTTC; CDR3 protein: CASSLLSSGEQYF
D gene: .; clone size: .; J gene: TRBJ1-5; V gene: TRBV29-1; CDR3 DNA: TGCAGCGTTGAAGATGGCGGCACGACCCGGTATAGCAATCAGCCCCAGCATTTT; CDR3 protein: CSVEDGGTTRYSNQPQHF
D gene: TRBD2; clone size: .; J gene: TRBJ2-7; V gene: TRBV5-4; CDR3 DNA: TGTGCCAGCAGCCAGGGGACTAGCGGTCCCTACGAGCAGTACTTC; CDR3 protein: CASSQGTSGPYEQYF
D gene: .; clone size: many; J gene: TRBJ1-2; V gene: TRBV28; CDR3 DNA: TGTGCCAGCAGTTTTCGGCAGGGTAACTATGGCTACACCTTC; CDR3 protein: CASSFRQGNYGYTF
D gene: TRBD1; clone size: few; J gene: TRBJ1-1; V gene: TRBV5-4; CDR3 DNA: TGTGCCAGCAGCTTAGATTACAGGGGTTGGAACACTGAAGCTTTCTTT; CDR3 protein: CASSLDYRGWNTEAFF
D gene: .; clone size: many; J gene: TRBJ2-5; V gene: TRBV7-2; CDR3 DNA: TGTGCCAGCAGATCTCTGGAGACCCAGTACTTC; CDR3 protein: CASRSLETQYF
D gene: .; clone size: many; J gene: TRBJ2-5; V gene: TRBV7-2; CDR3 DNA: TGTGCCAGCAGCCCGCTTAAGCGGTACCAAGAGACCCAGTACTTC; CDR3 protein: CASSPLKRYQETQYF
D gene: .; clone size: many; J gene: TRBJ2-1; V gene: TRBV7-2; CDR3 DNA: TGTGCCAGCAGCTTAGTCACAGCCTACAATGAGCAGTTCTTC; CDR3 protein: CASSLVTAYNEQFF
D gene: .; clone size: few; J gene: TRBJ1-2; V gene: TRBV5-1; CDR3 DNA: TGCGCCAGCAGCTTTTTGAGACCTTCTAACTATGGCTACACCTTC; CDR3 protein: CASSFLRPSNYGYTF
D gene: TRBD2; clone size: .; J gene: TRBJ2-1; V gene: TRBV10-3; CDR3 DNA: TGTGCCATCAGTGCTCCCGGGACTAGCGGGAGGAGGCAGTTCTTC; CDR3 protein: CAISAPGTSGRRQFF
D gene: TRBD1; clone size: .; J gene: TRBJ1-2; V gene: TRBV7-3; CDR3 DNA: TGTGCCAGCAGCTTACTCCTCAGACAGGGGCGATATGGCTACACCTTC; CDR3 protein: CASSLLLRQGRYGYTF
D gene: .; clone size: .; J gene: TRBJ1-2; V gene: TRBV7-9; CDR3 DNA: TGTGCCAGCAGCTTAGCGGGGGGATACTATGGCTACACCTTC; CDR3 protein: CASSLAGGYYGYTF